This entry lists 27 T cell receptor beta chains sequenced from one sample in a study of shared T cell receptors in the human thymus. Assay used: immunoSEQ multiplex PCR; TCRdb lists only in-frame clones, some missing. The sample includes approximately 760,000 clones, 80% to 90% of them seen just once. Separately, the same data were catalogued under a study of human thymus T cells.

Sequencing was carried out using thymocytes. The receptors originated from a girl in the first two years of life with a congenital heart defect.

V is TRBV6-6 and J is TRBJ2-7; 13 positions agree with TRBD2. The CDR3 covers 15 residues. Germline V lookup: CDR1 MNHNY, CDR2 SVGAGI (reference sequence). Losses at the gene ends were 2 bases for V and 6 bases for J; bases not matched to a gene: 4. Here the CDR3 reads CASSYLLAGGREQYF. The CDR3 DNA reads TGTGCCAGCAGTTACCTACTAGCGGGGGGGCGCGAGCAGTACTTC.

This chain joins TRBV29-1 and TRBJ2-5, with 7 bases aligning to TRBD1. The germline gives CDR1 SQVTM, CDR2 ANQGSEA. The CDR3 covers 13 residues. Trimming at V came to 5 bases and at J to 0 bases, leaving 3 bases not matched to a gene. CDR3 sequence (DNA): TGCAGCGTTAGGACAGGAGACCAAGAGACCCAGTACTTC. It encodes CSVRTGDQETQYF.

The chain carries TRBV5-1 and TRBJ2-3, with TRBD2 as a possible D gene (6 bases). With 2 bases removed from V and 9 bases from J, the gap between germline ends came to 13 bases. The germline CDR1 and CDR2 sequences are SGHRS and YFSETQ. This CDR3 is built from 13 residues. CDR3 sequence (DNA): TGCGCCAGCAGCTTTGGAGGGGCCTCGACGCAGTATTTT. It is translated as CASSFGGASTQYF.

J is TRBJ1-2 and V is TRBV9; possible D gene TRBD1, 6 bases. V lost 0 bases and J 2 bases, leaving 14 bases between the germline ends. The CDR3 loop spans 16 amino acids. Germline values: CDR1 SGDLS, CDR2 YYNGEE. In DNA form, the CDR3 reads TGTGCCAGCAGCGTAGAAGGCAGGGGCACCAACTATGGCTACACCTTC. Its translation is CASSVEGRGTNYGYTF.

The chain uses TRBV7-2 and TRBJ1-2; D unclear. With 5 bases removed from V and 2 bases from J, the gap between germline ends came to 15 bases. CDR1 and CDR2 from the germline V gene are SGHTA and FQGNSA. The CDR3 is 15 amino acids. In DNA, the CDR3 is TGTGCCAGCAGCATGTGGAGGATATGGAACTATGGCTACACCTTC. Protein: CASSMWRIWNYGYTF.

CDR3 residues: CATSTPDGGSYPNTGELFF. The CDR3 bases are TGTGCCACCAGCACACCCGACGGGGGGTCCTATCCTAACACCGGGGAGCTGTTTTTT. The chain carries TRBV15 and TRBJ2-2, with TRBD2 matching over 7 bases. CDR1 is LNHNV and CDR2 is YYDKDF in the germline V gene (reference sequence). The V and J ends lost 4 bases and 2 bases, in that order; junction bases with no gene match: 16. CDR3 size: 19 residues. Looking up the rest from reference TRBV15 and TRBJ2-2 gives the full variable domain: DAMVIQNPRYQVTQFGKPVTLSCSQTLNHNVMYWYQQKSSQAPKLLFHYYDKDFNNEADTPDNFQSRRPNTSFCFLDIRSPGLGDTAMYLCATSTPDGGSYPNTGELFFGEGSRLTVL.

The chain links TRBV27 to TRBJ1-6; possibly TRBD1 for D (6 bases). Trimming shortened V by 2 bases and J by 7 bases, and 30 bases separated the two germline ends. This CDR3 has 21 amino acids. Per germline, CDR1 MNHEY and CDR2 SMNVEV (reference sequence). The CDR3 region is CASSLPPKGEGVALRNSPLHF. In nucleotides, the CDR3 is TGTGCCAGCAGTTTACCCCCAAAGGGGGAGGGGGTGGCCCTTAGGAATTCACCCCTCCACTTT.

CDR3 sequence (DNA): TGTGCCAGTAGTCCCCGGGACACGAACGATACTGGCTACACCTTC. This translates into CASSPRDTNDTGYTF. This chain links TRBV19 with TRBJ1-2, with D perhaps matching TRBD1 (6 bases). Trimming stripped 5 bases from V and 7 bases from J, with 20 bases between. The CDR3 contains 15 residues. CDR1 and CDR2 (germline): LNHDA, SQIVND (reference sequence).

The rearrangement joins TRBV6-6 to TRBJ1-5; weak D call: TRBD1 (5 bases). CDR3 length: 14 amino acids. Germline CDR1 reads MNHNY; CDR2 reads SVGAGI (reference sequence). Trimming left V 2 bases short and J 7 bases short, with 12 bases between. The CDR3 loop reads CASSYRDSRQPQHF. For the CDR3, the DNA is TGTGCCAGCAGTTACCGCGACAGCAGGCAGCCCCAGCATTTT.

The chain has TRBV18 and TRBJ2-3, with D perhaps matching TRBD2 (5 bases). This CDR3 is 15 amino acids long. Germline V gene data show CDR1 as KGHSH and CDR2 as LQKENI. Trimming cost V 3 bases and J 2 bases, with 12 bases left between them. The CDR3 coding sequence is TGTGCCAGCTCACCCCCTGGCGGGTTCACAGATACGCAGTATTTT. Translated: CASSPPGGFTDTQYF. Using reference TRBV18 and TRBJ2-3 for the parts outside the CDR3, the full variable domain is NAGVMQNPRHLVRRRGQEARLRCSPMKGHSHVYWYRQLPEEGLKFMVYLQKENIIDESGMPKERFSAEFPKEGPSILRIQQVVRGDSAAYFCASSPPGGFTDTQYFGPGTRLTVL.

V usage is TRBV12-5 and J usage is TRBJ2-1; 15 nucleotides agree with TRBD2. CDR3 size: 18 residues. The germline V gene has CDR1 LGHNT and CDR2 FRNRAP. Trimming at V came to 0 bases and at J to 8 bases, leaving 8 bases not matched to a gene. CDR3 amino acids: CASGLVRTSGGAVDEQFF. Written as DNA, the CDR3 is TGTGCTAGTGGTTTGGTCCGGACTAGCGGGGGGGCCGTCGATGAGCAGTTCTTC.

This clone was counted once. This rearrangement joins TRBV4-3 to TRBJ1-2, with a possible D match to TRBD1 (5 bases). V was pared by 5 bases and J by 2 bases, with 15 bases between. Germline lookup yields CDR1 LGHNA and CDR2 YSLEER. This CDR3 comprises 15 residues. The CDR3 nucleotides are TGCGCCAGCAGCAAACAGCGACCAGGGAACTATGGCTACACCTTC. Translated: CASSKQRPGNYGYTF.

A single count supports this clone. The chain carries TRBV6-5 and TRBJ2-7; possible D gene TRBD2, 5 bases. Per the germline V gene, CDR1 is MNHEY and CDR2 is SVGAGI. Deletions cut 6 bases from V and 6 bases from J, with 15 bases between. This CDR3 is built from 13 residues. The CDR3 region is CASREDGEGEQYF. CDR3 DNA sequence: TGTGCCAGCAGGGAGGACGGCGAGGGCGAGCAGTACTTC.

This clone showed up just a few times. V and J are TRBV5-6 and TRBJ1-6; 9 nucleotides line up with TRBD1. CDR3 size: 14 residues. With V trimmed by 2 bases and J by 10 bases, 4 bases remained unmatched. Germline CDR1 SGHDT, CDR2 YYEEEE. In DNA form, the CDR3 reads TGTGCCAGCAGCTTAGGACAGGGGAGGTCACCCCTCCACTTT. This encodes CASSLGQGRSPLHF.

This rearrangement joins TRBV2 to TRBJ1-4; TRBD1 matches 7 bases. The CDR3 length is 17 residues. V was clipped by 6 bases and J by 8 bases; unmatched bases: 18. Germline-derived CDR1 and CDR2 are SNHLY and FYNNEI. The CDR3 reads CASRESGGKLEREKLFF. Here the CDR3 DNA reads TGTGCCAGCAGGGAATCAGGGGGAAAGTTGGAAAGAGAAAAACTGTTTTTT. The full variable domain, its missing parts supplied by reference TRBV2 and TRBJ1-4, is EPEVTQTPSHQVTQMGQEVILRCVPISNHLYFYWYRQILGQKVEFLVSFYNNEISEKSEIFDDQFSVERPDGSNFTLKIRSTKLEDSAMYFCASRESGGKLEREKLFFGSGTQLSVL.

In nucleotides, the CDR3 is TGCGCCAGCAGCTTGGCCAGGGACAGGGCCGGGGAGACCCAGTACTTC. Amino acids: CASSLARDRAGETQYF. The V gene is TRBV5-1, the J gene TRBJ2-5; TRBD1 agrees at 9 bases. Germline-derived CDR1 and CDR2 are SGHRS and YFSETQ. The CDR3 totals 16 residues. Unmatched junction bases numbered 8, after V lost 0 bases and J lost 5 bases.

The chain carries TRBV9 and TRBJ1-3, with 8 bases matching TRBD1. CDR3 length equals 13 residues. CDR1 SGDLS and CDR2 YYNGEE come from the germline V gene. Trimming took 5 bases from V and 7 from J; bases not matched to a gene: 5. The CDR3 DNA follows: TGTGCCAGCAGACCACAGGGGGTGAACACCATATATTTT. This codes for CASRPQGVNTIYF.

V is TRBV4-3 and J is TRBJ2-2; the match to TRBD1 covers 11 bases. The CDR3 consists of 17 residues. From germline, CDR1 is LGHNA and CDR2 YSLEER. The ends lost 3 bases at V and 4 bases at J; junction bases unmatched: 7. CDR3 sequence reads: CASSQANGTGGTGELFF. For the CDR3, the DNA is TGCGCCAGCAGCCAGGCCAACGGGACAGGGGGCACCGGGGAGCTGTTTTTT.

The chain is built from TRBV19 and TRBJ1-2, with 9 positions matching TRBD1. Per the germline V gene, CDR1 is LNHDA and CDR2 is SQIVND (reference sequence). Trimming removed 6 bases from V and 8 bases from J; junction bases left unmatched: 13. The CDR3 contains 15 residues. In nucleotides, the CDR3 is TGTGCCAGTAGCCGACGGACAGGGGAGGCGGAAGGCTACACCTTC. Encoded protein: CASSRRTGEAEGYTF.

The J gene is TRBJ2-3, the V gene TRBV21-1; whether TRBD2, the table's D call, matches the DNA was not checked. TRBV21-1 is listed as a pseudogene. The CDR3 runs to 15 residues. The DNA of the CDR3 is TGTGCCAGCAGCAAAATGACTAGCCGCACAGATACGCAGTATTTT. Amino acid sequence: CASSKMTSRTDTQYF.

J is TRBJ2-3 and V is TRBV9; D is possibly TRBD1 (5 bases). In germline, CDR1 is SGDLS, CDR2 YYNGEE. V was cut by 1 base and J by 0 bases, with 12 bases left in between. The CDR3 is made up of 16 amino acids. This CDR3 reads CASSVQGSFSTDTQYF. DNA for the CDR3: TGTGCCAGCAGCGTACAGGGCTCATTCAGCACAGATACGCAGTATTTT.

The rearrangement joins TRBV11-2 to TRBJ2-1; D possibly corresponds to TRBD1 (5 bases). The CDR3 is made up of 15 amino acids. Trimming stripped 0 bases from V and 5 bases from J, with 11 bases between. From germline, CDR1 is SGHAT and CDR2 FQNNGV. The CDR3 sequence is CASSLDPPQDNEQFF. The CDR3 region has the DNA TGTGCCAGCAGCTTAGATCCCCCACAGGACAATGAGCAGTTCTTC.

The V gene is TRBV27, the J gene TRBJ2-3, with D perhaps TRBD2 (8 bases). This CDR3 is built from 18 residues. Germline V CDR1 and CDR2: MNHEY, SMNVEV (reference sequence). The V end lost 6 bases, the J end lost 0 bases, and 22 bases lay between the germline ends. CDR3 loop: CASRRDSGGVPSTDTQYF. In DNA, the CDR3 is TGTGCCAGCAGACGGGACAGCGGGGGAGTTCCTAGCACAGATACGCAGTATTTT.

J is TRBJ1-6 and V is TRBV20-1; D is possibly TRBD1 (5 bases). V gave up 7 bases and J gave up 16 bases, with 17 bases separating them. The CDR3 runs 11 residues. The germline gives CDR1 DFQATT, CDR2 SNEGSKA (reference sequence). Here the CDR3 reads CSVPLLGGLHF. CDR3 in DNA: TGCAGTGTTCCCCTCTTGGGGGGGCTCCACTTT.

The chain combines TRBV29-1 with TRBJ2-5, with a tentative D call TRBD1 (7 bases). The germline V and J ends were trimmed by 6 bases and 4 bases, with 15 bases remaining between them. Germline loops: CDR1 SQVTM, CDR2 ANQGSEA. CDR3 length: 13 amino acids. The CDR3 loop reads CSVVRGEVETQYF. CDR3 nucleotides: TGCAGCGTAGTCAGGGGGGAAGTAGAGACCCAGTACTTC.

The rearrangement joins TRBV28 to TRBJ1-6, with 7 positions matching TRBD1. The germline gives CDR1 MDHEN, CDR2 SYDVKM. Trimming cost V 4 bases and J 8 bases; bases outside gene matches: 11. CDR3 size: 16 residues. CDR3 protein: CASSSLDREGDSPLHF. Written as DNA, the CDR3 is TGTGCCAGCAGTTCTCTAGACAGGGAAGGGGATTCACCCCTCCACTTT.

The chain has TRBV6-5 and TRBJ2-1; possibly TRBD2 for D (5 bases). CDR1 and CDR2 from the germline V gene are MNHEY and SVGAGI. The V gene lost 2 bases and the J gene lost 5 bases, with 10 bases spanning the gap. The CDR3 totals 14 residues. CDR3 residues: CASSYVPRDNEQFF. As DNA, the CDR3 is TGTGCCAGCAGTTACGTCCCGCGGGACAATGAGCAGTTCTTC.